The rows below give T cell receptor beta chains drawn from one sample of a study of T-cell reconstitution after alpha-beta-depleted transplantation in children. TCRdb reanalysed the PCR reads using MiXCR and keeps one entry per CDR3 protein. This table has around 440,000 distinct CDR3 sequences, roughly a tenth appearing once. This specimen was PBMCs, taken before TCRalphabeta/CD19-depleted stem cell transplant. These receptors were collected from a child between 2 and 9 years old with inherited bone marrow failure, due to receive a stem cell transplant. Each CDR3 is given with its conserved first and last residue. The D gene is left open where the match is weak. Where a row states a size, it is once, few, many or the class of an expanded clone; other rows omit it.

>TRBV30|NA|TRBJ1-5|NA
CAWSAKARGNQPQHF
TGTGCCTGGAGCGCCAAGGCCCGGGGCAATCAGCCCCAGCATTTT
>TRBV4-2|NA|TRBJ2-3|NA
CAISIGQGTDTQYF
TGTGCCATCTCCATTGGGCAGGGCACAGATACGCAGTATTTT
>TRBV7-9|TRBD2|TRBJ2-1|many
CASSLGDREGHEQFF
TGTGCCAGCAGCTTAGGGGACCGGGAGGGGCATGAGCAGTTCTTC
>TRBV20-1|NA|TRBJ2-3|many
CSAPMTWEKDGDTQYF
TGCAGTGCTCCTATGACGTGGGAGAAAGATGGGGATACGCAGTATTTT
>TRBV11-2|NA|TRBJ2-7|NA
CASSLEAGPSYEQYF
TGTGCCAGCAGCTTAGAGGCAGGGCCCTCCTACGAGCAGTACTTC
>TRBV29-1|NA|TRBJ1-1|many
CSVEAPRDGPEAFF
TGCAGCGTTGAAGCCCCTCGGGACGGCCCTGAAGCTTTCTTT
>TRBV19|NA|TRBJ2-1|many
CASSMAGGYNEQFF
TGTGCCAGTAGTATGGCCGGGGGTTACAATGAGCAGTTCTTC
>TRBV7-9|NA|TRBJ2-4|few
CASSFGPTGGKNIQYF
TGTGCCAGCAGCTTTGGCCCAACCGGCGGCAAAAACATTCAGTACTTC
>TRBV20-1|NA|TRBJ2-7|many
CSARVSPTGVPYEQYF
TGCAGTGCTAGAGTTTCCCCAACGGGAGTACCCTACGAGCAGTACTTC
>TRBV25-1|NA|TRBJ2-2|few
CASSESQDTGELFF
TGTGCCAGCAGTGAATCACAAGACACCGGGGAGCTGTTTTTT
>TRBV11-2|TRBD2|TRBJ2-1|many
CASSFWREGSRQFF
TGTGCCAGCAGCTTTTGGCGGGAGGGTTCGAGGCAGTTCTTC
>TRBV12-3/TRBV12-4|TRBD1|TRBJ1-2|NA
CASRLGTGGNYGYTF
TGTGCCAGCAGGCTGGGGACAGGGGGGAACTATGGCTACACCTTC
>TRBV30|NA|TRBJ2-2|many
CAWSVSLLHGELFF
TGTGCCTGGAGTGTAAGCCTCCTCCACGGGGAGCTGTTTTTT
>TRBV12-3/TRBV12-4|NA|TRBJ2-1|many
CASSPANEQFF
TGTGCCAGCAGTCCTGCCAATGAGCAGTTCTTC
>TRBV7-2|NA|TRBJ2-7|few
CASSVGSGRAVEQYF
TGTGCCAGCAGCGTCGGTAGCGGCAGGGCGGTCGAGCAGTACTTC
>TRBV7-9|NA|TRBJ2-3|many
CASSSYSGPTDTQYF
TGTGCCAGCAGCTCCTATAGCGGCCCCACAGATACGCAGTATTTT
>TRBV24-1|NA|TRBJ1-1|many
CATSEMDNTEAFF
TGTGCCACCAGTGAAATGGATAACACTGAAGCTTTCTTT
>TRBV20-1|NA|TRBJ2-2|many
CSARDLRDLGGELFF
TGCAGTGCCAGGGATCTCAGGGACCTAGGCGGGGAGCTGTTTTTT
>TRBV29-1|NA|TRBJ1-1|NA
CSVEGSQNTEAFF
TGCAGCGTTGAGGGCAGCCAGAACACTGAAGCTTTCTTT
>TRBV27|NA|TRBJ2-7|many
CASSAPSWEQYF
TGTGCCAGCAGTGCCCCCTCCTGGGAGCAGTACTTC
>TRBV12-3/TRBV12-4|TRBD2|TRBJ2-1|few
CASRPDGLAGKLEQFF
TGTGCCAGCAGACCCGACGGACTAGCGGGGAAGCTTGAGCAGTTCTTC
>TRBV28|NA|TRBJ1-1|many
CASTWAANTEAFF
TGTGCCAGCACATGGGCGGCTAACACTGAAGCTTTCTTT
>TRBV30|TRBD2|TRBJ2-7|many
CACSGTSGYEQYF
TGTGCCTGCTCGGGGACTAGCGGATACGAGCAGTACTTC